This T cell receptor (beta chain) emerged from a study of blood T cell repertoires in COVID-19 (dated by TCRdb to the early 2020s). Looking at the study overall: Samples covering the acute and convalescent phases of COVID-19 were provided by collaborators in the United States, Italy and Spain. The prospective study material was composed of cDNA or gDNA derived from T cells, B-cell-depleted T cells, or PBMCs. Subjects who had been exposed to COVID-19, were actively infected with it, or had recovered from it provided the deeply sampled blood TCRbeta repertoires that made up the dataset. A freely available public database, intended as a resource for researchers studying the immune response to SARS-CoV-2, is where the repertoires were released. The samples were drawn from two sources: the first 160 participants of the ongoing ImmuneRACE study, and 1,000 to 1,500 subjects contributed by 6 global collaborators. A de-identified subject ID, COVID-19 status, age in years and sex were almost always included in the sample metadata. Where available, HLA class I and class II types were obtained from metadata supplied by the sample provider rather than from assay-based typing.

The full study reports these points: Clinical and demographic metadata were provided uncurated, with the amount varying by source and participant.

Taken from the germline V gene, the CDR1 and CDR2 loops are SGHDT and YYEEEE. The CDR3 spans 18 residues, from the cysteine through the phenylalanine. The read is trimmed to its CDR3 DNA, 54 bases read in frame from base 1. On this clone: It has no known antigen specificity. A junction boundary mismatches the germline segment, possibly from a read error. Different DNA sequences within this sample yield the same CDR3.

Whole blood was collected in K2EDTA tubes by collaborating institutions according to the institutions' own protocols. Collaborator samples were shipped for TCRbeta analysis as frozen whole blood, isolated PBMCs, or DNA extracted from either sample type. TCRbeta CDR3 regions were amplified from genomic DNA using the immunoSEQ Assay, a bias-controlled multiplex PCR. Turning to the authors' computational methods: The number of nucleated cells in each sample was estimated by amplification of reference gene primers within the assay. To quantify the absolute abundance of each unique TCRbeta CDR3 rearrangement, sequence reads were collapsed and filtered. For each sample, productive Simpson clonality was calculated by taking the square root of Simpson's diversity index across productive rearrangements. This immuneACCESS table, as held by TCRdb, lists in-frame sequences with V and J called but not all clones. Of the missing ones, under half trace to an unresolved V gene in checked studies; the others have no known cause. V and J calls and clone size follow that table, whereas D and trimming were derived from the DNA. This sample comprises tens of thousands of clones, about 80% of them detected only once. The top ten hold 12% of the sample.

This TCR was sampled from a human donor in a cohort sampled during active COVID-19. The sequencing input was peripheral blood. This receptor chain uses TRBV5-6 and TRBJ2-3; TRBD2 matches 11 bases in the middle. The DNA is TGCGCCAGCAGCTTGGGGGTTAGCGGGAGGGCGAGGACAGATACGCAGTATTTT. This sequence encodes CASSLGVSGRARTDTQYF.